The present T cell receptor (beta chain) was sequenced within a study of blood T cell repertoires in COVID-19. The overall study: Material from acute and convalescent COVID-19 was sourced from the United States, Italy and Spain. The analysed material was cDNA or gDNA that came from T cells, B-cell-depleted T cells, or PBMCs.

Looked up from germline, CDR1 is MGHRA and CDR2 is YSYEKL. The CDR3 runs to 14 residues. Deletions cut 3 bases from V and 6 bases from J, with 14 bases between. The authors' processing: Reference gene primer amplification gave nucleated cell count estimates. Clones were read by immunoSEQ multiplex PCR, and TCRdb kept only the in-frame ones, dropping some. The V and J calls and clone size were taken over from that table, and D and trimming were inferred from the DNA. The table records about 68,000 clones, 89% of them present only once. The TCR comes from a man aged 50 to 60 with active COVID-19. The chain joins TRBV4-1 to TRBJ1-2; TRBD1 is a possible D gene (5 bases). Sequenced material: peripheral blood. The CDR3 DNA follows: TGCGCCAGCAGCCAGGAAGCCGCAGGGAATGGCTACACCTTC. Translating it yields CASSQEAAGNGYTF.